A single sample gave rise to the 20 T cell receptor beta chains below, sequenced in a study of cytomegalovirus exposure and HLA in healthy donors (dated 2017 in TCRdb). Preparation of the library involved the immunoSEQ multiplex PCR assay. For the multiplex PCR, a mixture combining 60 forward primers for TCR Vbeta segments and 13 reverse primers for TCR Jbeta segments was used. TCRdb mirrors the immuneACCESS table, restricted to in-frame sequences. Some clones are absent from its copies; in checked studies, under half trace to an unresolved V gene, and the reason for the others is unknown. Counted in this sample were around 140,000 clones; 76% of them appeared once. Of the sample, roughly 1.9% falls within the top ten clones. Sequences were obtained from PBMCs. All receptors derive from a man aged 40-49 years in good health and CMV-seronegative.

The chain has TRBV28 and TRBJ1-3; D unresolved. This CDR3 region has 17 residues. Trimming cost V 7 bases and J 1 base, with 20 bases left between them. Germline CDR1 is MDHEN and CDR2 is SYDVKM. This chain's CDR3 is CASKKVRGGKSGNTIYF. CDR3 DNA sequence: TGTGCCAGCAAAAAAGTCAGAGGAGGGAAGTCTGGAAACACCATATATTTT. Based on the CDR3 plus reference TRBV28 and TRBJ1-3, the full variable domain is DVKVTQSSRYLVKRTGEKVFLECVQDMDHENMFWYRQDPGLGLRLIYFSYDVKMKEKGDIPEGYSVSREKKERFSLILESASTNQTSMYLCASKKVRGGKSGNTIYFGEGSWLTVV.

The rearrangement links TRBV5-1 to TRBJ2-1; 9 bases are shared with TRBD1. CDR1 SGHRS and CDR2 YFSETQ come from the germline V gene. CDR3 length: 14 residues. V shed 4 bases, J shed 9 bases, and the junction held 8 bases outside the gene matches. The CDR3 here is CASSLGQGRGEQFF. The CDR3 DNA reads TGCGCCAGCAGCCTTGGACAGGGGAGGGGTGAGCAGTTCTTC. Complete variable domain (other parts from reference TRBV5-1 and TRBJ2-1): KAGVTQTPRYLIKTRGQQVTLSCSPISGHRSVSWYQQTPGQGLQFLFEYFSETQRNKGNFPGRFSGRQFSNSRSEMNVSTLELGDSALYLCASSLGQGRGEQFFGPGTRLTVL.

The CDR3 sequence is CASSWVAGTYEQYF. The CDR3 DNA follows: TGCGCCAGCAGCTGGGTAGCGGGTACCTACGAGCAGTACTTC. The chain uses TRBV5-1 and TRBJ2-5, with 7 positions matching TRBD2. The assigned J gene may be wrong: the sequence end matches TRBJ2-7 better. Germline CDR1 SGHRS, CDR2 YFSETQ. The CDR3 has 14 amino acids.

The J gene is TRBJ2-4, the V gene TRBV5-1; 11 nucleotides line up with TRBD2. Germline V gene sequence: CDR1 SGHRS, CDR2 YFSETQ. The CDR3 totals 18 residues. Trimming cost V 2 bases and J 0 bases; bases outside gene matches: 7. For the CDR3, the DNA is TGCGCCAGCAGCTTAGGTCTAGCGGGAGGCCTAGCCAAAAACATTCAGTACTTC. The encoded protein is CASSLGLAGGLAKNIQYF.

This chain links TRBV10-3 with TRBJ2-7, with TRBD1 identical over 7 bases. CDR3 size: 16 residues. The germline V gene has CDR1 ENHRY and CDR2 SYGVKD. V lost 1 base, J lost 2 bases, and 8 bases stayed unmatched. The CDR3, as DNA: TGTGCCATCAGTGAGTTGAGAACAGGGGATCCCTACGAGCAGTACTTC. This codes for CAISELRTGDPYEQYF.

The chain carries TRBV19 and TRBJ2-6, with 10 bases fitting TRBD1. The CDR3 consists of 16 residues. Germline V gene sequence: CDR1 LNHDA, CDR2 SQIVND (reference sequence). Trimming removed 6 bases from V and 0 bases from J; junction bases left unmatched: 2. The DNA for the CDR3 is TGTGCCAGTAGGGACAGGGGGAACTCTGGGGCCAACGTCCTGACTTTC. This gives the protein CASRDRGNSGANVLTF.

The sample holds one count of this clone. The chain recombines TRBV5-1 with TRBJ2-7, with TRBD2 matching over 7 bases. The germline gives CDR1 SGHRS, CDR2 YFSETQ. The ends lost 5 bases at V and 2 bases at J; junction bases unmatched: 1. The CDR3 extends over 12 amino acids. CDR3 DNA sequence: TGCGCCAGCAGGGGAGGGCCCTACGAGCAGTACTTC. It yields the protein CASRGGPYEQYF.

This clone was detected only a few times. The V call is TRBV11-2, the J call TRBJ2-7, with D uncertain. V lost 5 bases and J lost 3, with 11 bases in between. Germline assignment: CDR1 SGHAT and CDR2 FQNNGV. The CDR3 runs 13 residues. CDR3 sequence: CASSHIQDYEQYF. The CDR3 nucleotides are TGTGCCAGCAGCCACATCCAGGACTACGAGCAGTACTTC. The full variable domain, in which reference TRBV11-2 and TRBJ2-7 provide the parts outside the CDR3, is EAGVAQSPRYKIIEKRQSVAFWCNPISGHATLYWYQQILGQGPKLLIQFQNNGVVDDSQLPKDRFSAERLKGVDSTLKIQPAKLEDSAVYLCASSHIQDYEQYFGPGTRLTVT.

The CDR3 region is CASSRALKETQYF. Here the CDR3 DNA reads TGTGCCAGCTCGCGGGCTTTGAAAGAGACCCAGTACTTC. The J gene is TRBJ2-5, the V gene TRBV18; D might be TRBD2 (5 bases). CDR3 size: 13 residues. From germline, CDR1 is KGHSH and CDR2 LQKENI. With 6 bases removed from V and 3 bases from J, the gap between germline ends came to 11 bases.

In this sample, this clone turned up a few times. The gene calls are TRBV4-2 and TRBJ2-2; a possible D gene is TRBD2 (7 bases). The CDR3 runs 15 residues. Germline V lookup: CDR1 LGHNA, CDR2 YNFKEQ. Trimming shortened V by 5 bases and J by 6 bases, and 16 bases separated the two germline ends. The chain's CDR3 is CASSLEGGGAGELFF. The CDR3 DNA reads TGTGCCAGCAGCTTGGAAGGGGGAGGGGCCGGGGAGCTGTTTTTT.

The chain combines TRBV5-1 with TRBJ2-7; 7 nucleotides match TRBD1. Per germline, CDR1 SGHRS and CDR2 YFSETQ. The V and J ends lost 1 base and 3 bases, in that order; junction bases with no gene match: 7. The CDR3 has 15 residues. The CDR3 DNA reads as TGCGCCAGCAGCTTGACAGGGGCTCCAGACTACGAGCAGTACTTC. Translating gives CASSLTGAPDYEQYF.

The J gene is TRBJ1-5, the V gene TRBV2; TRBD1 agrees at 8 bases. The ends lost 6 bases at V and 1 base at J; junction bases unmatched: 8. The germline gives CDR1 SNHLY, CDR2 FYNNEI. The CDR3 runs to 16 residues. In DNA form, the CDR3 reads TGTGCCAGCAGAGTAGGACAGGGAGAAAGCAATCAGCCCCAGCATTTT. Protein sequence: CASRVGQGESNQPQHF.

V is TRBV7-9 and J is TRBJ2-5, with D tentatively TRBD2 (6 bases). The ends were cut back, 5 bases at V and 1 base at J, with 17 bases in the middle. This CDR3 is built from 16 residues. CDR1 SEHNR and CDR2 FQNEAQ come from the germline V gene (reference sequence). CDR3 DNA sequence: TGTGCCAGCAGCCCTACCCGGCGGGGAGGCCAAGAGACCCAGTACTTC. Residues: CASSPTRRGGQETQYF.

This sequence joins TRBV28 and TRBJ2-7; unclear D gene. Trimming cost V 8 bases and J 2 bases, with 16 bases left between them. Germline CDR1 reads MDHEN; CDR2 reads SYDVKM. The CDR3 totals 14 residues. CDR3 DNA sequence: TGTGCCAGCCAGACCATATGGAGCCCCTACGAGCAGTACTTC. Its translation: CASQTIWSPYEQYF.

This clone has just a few counts. The chain carries TRBV30 and TRBJ2-3; 14 bases line up with TRBD2. The CDR3 contains 16 residues. With 2 bases clipped from V and 6 bases from J, the junction kept 7 bases outside the gene matches. Germline V lookup: CDR1 GTSNPN, CDR2 SVGIG (reference sequence). CDR3 region: CAWSIGLAGGGDTQYF. The DNA for the CDR3 is TGTGCCTGGAGTATCGGACTAGCGGGAGGAGGGGATACGCAGTATTTT.

The chain has TRBV30 and TRBJ2-3; 7 nucleotides align to TRBD2. This CDR3 is 13 amino acids long. The V segment lost 6 bases and the J segment 5 bases; nucleotides outside the gene matches: 8. Germline V gene lookup returns CDR1 GTSNPN and CDR2 SVGIG (reference sequence). CDR3 sequence (DNA): TGTGCCTGCCCGAGCGGGGTTAAAGATACGCAGTATTTT. It specifies CACPSGVKDTQYF. Variable domain in full (rest from reference TRBV30 and TRBJ2-3): SQTIHQWPATLVQPVGSPLSLECTVEGTSNPNLYWYRQAAGRGLQLLFYSVGIGQISSEVPQNLSASRPQDRQFILSSKKLLLSDSGFYLCACPSGVKDTQYFGPGTRLTVL.

The chain links TRBV6-4 to TRBJ2-3; D gene ambiguous. This CDR3 spans 14 amino acids. CDR1 is MRHNA, CDR2 SNTAGT, per germline. V gave up 7 bases and J gave up 0 bases, with 11 bases separating them. CDR3 sequence reads: CASKSVPSTDTQYF. The CDR3, as DNA: TGTGCCAGCAAGAGCGTCCCTAGCACAGATACGCAGTATTTT.

The chain combines TRBV4-1 with TRBJ2-1; 10 positions agree with TRBD1. Trimming took 2 bases from V and 9 from J; bases not matched to a gene: 7. This CDR3 has 15 residues. CDR1 and CDR2 (germline): MGHRA, YSYEKL. CDR3 sequence (DNA): TGCGCCAGCAGCCAAACCGGGACAGGGGTTGGTGAGCAGTTCTTC. Amino acids: CASSQTGTGVGEQFF.

The rearrangement uses TRBV5-1 and TRBJ1-1; the match to TRBD1 covers 7 bases. The CDR3 contains 13 residues. Germline CDR1 SGHRS, CDR2 YFSETQ. With V trimmed by 5 bases and J by 2 bases, 3 bases remained unmatched. The CDR3 bases are TGCGCCAGCAGGACAGGGAGAAACACTGAAGCTTTCTTT. Translating it yields CASRTGRNTEAFF.

The chain uses TRBV2 and TRBJ1-2, with TRBD1 matching over 8 bases. Germline V gives CDR1 SNHLY, CDR2 FYNNEI. V shed 1 base, J shed 4 bases, and the junction held 5 bases outside the gene matches. The CDR3 is made up of 15 amino acids. The CDR3 DNA reads TGTGCCAGCAGTGAAGGGGGACAGGAGATCTATGGCTACACCTTC. It translates to CASSEGGQEIYGYTF. Full variable domain (rest looked up from reference TRBV2 and TRBJ1-2): EPEVTQTPSHQVTQMGQEVILRCVPISNHLYFYWYRQILGQKVEFLVSFYNNEISEKSEIFDDQFSVERPDGSNFTLKIRSTKLEDSAMYFCASSEGGQEIYGYTFGSGTRLTVV.